This TCR beta chain was sequenced in a study of breast tumors, draining lymph nodes, adjacent tissues. A single record per CDR3 protein comes from TCRdb applying MiXCR to the multiplex PCR reads. The table lists about 140,000 distinct CDR3 sequences, about 31% of them singletons. V lost 6 bases and J 0 bases, leaving 12 bases between the germline ends. The CDR3 spans 15 residues. Germline assignment: CDR1 MNHEY and CDR2 SVGEGT. This clonotype has only a few counts. Its antigen is unidentified. Study observations and caveats: Compared with basal-like, luminal-like tumors shared significantly more repertoire with nontumor tissue. The lymph node origin of tumor T cells was framed as consistent with a hypothesis, not demonstrated. Tumor repertoires ranked between lymph nodes and nontumor tissue in diversity, with V and J gene preferences.

The lymph nodes were axillary draining lymph nodes from breast cancer patients. The origin of this receptor is a female donor with breast cancer. Some clones in this sample may be carry-over from other donors' samples. This rearrangement joins TRBV6-2 or TRBV6-3 to TRBJ1-3; weak D call: TRBD1 (5 bases). Sequencing was carried out using axillary lymph node tissue. The CDR3 reads CASRQVWDSGNTIYF. The CDR3 DNA reads as TGTGCCAGCAGACAGGTCTGGGACTCTGGAAACACCATATATTTT.